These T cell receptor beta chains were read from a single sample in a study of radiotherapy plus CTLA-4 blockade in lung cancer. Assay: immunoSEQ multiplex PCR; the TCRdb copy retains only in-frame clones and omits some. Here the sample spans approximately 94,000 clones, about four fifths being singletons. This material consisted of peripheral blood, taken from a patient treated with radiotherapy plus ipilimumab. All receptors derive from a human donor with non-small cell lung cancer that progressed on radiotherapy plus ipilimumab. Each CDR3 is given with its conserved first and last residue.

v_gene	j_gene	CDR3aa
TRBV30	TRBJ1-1	CAWSSIVSSREAFF
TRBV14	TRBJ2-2	CASSQDSSRTGELFF
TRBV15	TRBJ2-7	CATSARTAYEQYF
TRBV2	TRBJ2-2	CASSEEVPLLGGELFF
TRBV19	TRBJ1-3	CASTRTGGPSGNTIYF
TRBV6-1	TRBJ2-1	CASSDNSYNEQFF
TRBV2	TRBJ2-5	CASKTDRGRETQYF
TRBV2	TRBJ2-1	CASSSSGLNEQFF
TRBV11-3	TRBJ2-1	CASSLGSSYNEQFF
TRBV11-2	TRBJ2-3	CASRVGRGLTPSSTDTQYF
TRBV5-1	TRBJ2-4	CASTRDRAAAKNIQYF
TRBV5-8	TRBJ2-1	CASSLRVTSGRSYNEQFF
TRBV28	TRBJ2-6	CASSRTSGANVLTF
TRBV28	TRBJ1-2	CASSLGRSDYGYTF
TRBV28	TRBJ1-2	CASSLYPSYGYTF
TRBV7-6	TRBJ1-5	CASSGPGSNQPQHF
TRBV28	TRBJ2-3	CASSYGRATDTQYF
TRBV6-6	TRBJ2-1	CAGGKAGGNDEQFF
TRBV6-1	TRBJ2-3	CASSESQQGTQYF
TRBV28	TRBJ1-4	CASSSTAGTNEKLFF
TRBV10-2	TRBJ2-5	CASSDLRKSGNQETQYF
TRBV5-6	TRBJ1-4	CASSGGTSEKLFF
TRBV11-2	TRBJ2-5	CASSWGTSGGPETQYF
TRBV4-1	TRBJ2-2	CASSRRLTGGTGELFF
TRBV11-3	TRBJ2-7	CASSLGEGAYEQYF
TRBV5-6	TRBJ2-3	CASSPPWPSTDTQYF
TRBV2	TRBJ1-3	CASSVDSPRAGNTIYF
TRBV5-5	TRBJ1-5	CASSPQTGDQPQHF
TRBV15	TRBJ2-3	CATSRDGGGGPDTQYF
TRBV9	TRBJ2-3	CASSVGSSHSSGGFADTQYF
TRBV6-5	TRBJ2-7	CASSYPAVEGEQYF
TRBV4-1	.	CASSPLAPDSSYEQYF
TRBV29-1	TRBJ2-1	CSATSLNEQFF
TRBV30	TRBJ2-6	CAWRMLTPSGANVLTF
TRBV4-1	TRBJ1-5	CASSQSESVDQPQHF
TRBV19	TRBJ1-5	CASSTSGRGNQPQHF
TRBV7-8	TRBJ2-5	CASSVRDRGQETQYF
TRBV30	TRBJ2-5	CAWSGFQETQYF
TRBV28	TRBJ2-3	CASSPSQGAGTDTQYF
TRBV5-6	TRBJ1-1	CASSSRTEAFF
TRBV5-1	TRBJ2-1	CASSFAWNEQFF
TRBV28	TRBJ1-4	CASRTQGMGEKLFF
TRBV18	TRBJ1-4	CASSPLSGRANEKLFF
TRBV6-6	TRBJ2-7	CASSYGSRDYEQYF
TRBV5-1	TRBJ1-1	CASSLEGGRWVNTEAFF
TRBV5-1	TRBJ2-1	CASSPGTGDNEQFF
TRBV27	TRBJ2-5	CASSFRRAGGKETQYF
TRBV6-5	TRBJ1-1	CASSTRDRREAFF
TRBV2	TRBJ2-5	CASSESSGTQETQYF
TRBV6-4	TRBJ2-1	CASSSTGDLNEQFF
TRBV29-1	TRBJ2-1	CSVEGLAGDYNEQFF
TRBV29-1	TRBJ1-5	CSVRTGGGQPQHF
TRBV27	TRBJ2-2	CASSWGLAGNTGELFF
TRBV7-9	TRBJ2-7	CASSSTGTGVYEQYF